This T cell receptor beta chain emerged from a study of tissue T cells after allogeneic stem cell transplantation. General observations from the study: Only a limited share of tissue TCRs appeared in blood or spleen. Anatomically similar tissues had similar TCR repertoires within each patient.

Of note for this clone: Antigen unknown.

The CDR3 sequence is 14 residues long. Looked up from germline, CDR1 is LGHNA and CDR2 is YSLEER. V was cut by 3 bases and J by 5 bases, with 11 bases left in between. The table came from immunoSEQ multiplex PCR; TCRdb's copy has only in-frame clones and leaves some out. This repertoire shows about 26,000 clones, 75% to 95% found once; its top ten account for 1.5% to 2.5%. The receptor was isolated from a male donor aged 60 or older who later had graft-versus-host disease after an allogeneic stem cell transplant. This sample comprised blood, obtained before transplantation. The chain carries TRBV4-3 and TRBJ2-1; D gene uncertain. The DNA for the CDR3 is TGCGCCAGCAGCCACCCCGGACGCAACAATGAGCAGTTCTTC. Its translation is CASSHPGRNNEQFF.